Shown below are 20 T cell receptor beta chains from a single sample sequenced in a study of blood T cell repertoires in COVID-19. Repertoires were generated with immunoSEQ multiplex PCR, while TCRdb's copy carries only in-frame clones and drops some. The profile shows about 300,000 clones, approximately 90% of them singletons. Sequenced input: peripheral blood. Receptors were obtained from a man aged 35 to 55 with acute or convalescent COVID-19.

This clone was seen only once. J is TRBJ1-2 and V is TRBV2; 9 positions match TRBD1. V was clipped by 7 bases and J by 3 bases; unmatched bases: 3. The CDR3 totals 13 residues. Germline V gives CDR1 SNHLY, CDR2 FYNNEI. Written as DNA, the CDR3 is TGTGCCAGCAACAGGGACAGGGACTATGGCTACACCTTC. This sequence encodes CASNRDRDYGYTF.

This chain joins TRBV18 and TRBJ1-2; D might be TRBD1 (5 bases). Germline CDR1 KGHSH, CDR2 LQKENI. CDR3 size: 13 residues. V was shortened by 5 bases and J by 1 base, with 8 bases between the two germline ends. CDR3 nucleotides: TGTGCCAGCTCAGCGGGGCTTAACTATGGCTACACCTTC. Translated: CASSAGLNYGYTF.

The rearrangement links TRBV3-1 (or the pseudogene TRBV3-2) to TRBJ1-2; 9 bases agree with TRBD1. Germline-derived CDR1 and CDR2 are LGHDT and YNNKEL (reference sequence). Trimming took 1 base from V and 4 from J; bases not matched to a gene: 7. The CDR3 consists of 16 residues. CDR3 in amino acids: CASSQGWTGASYGYTF. In nucleotides, the CDR3 is TGTGCCAGCAGCCAAGGTTGGACAGGGGCTAGCTATGGCTACACCTTC.

V usage is TRBV24-1 and J usage is TRBJ1-2; D remains unclear. The V end lost 12 bases, the J end lost 2 bases, and 12 bases lay between the germline ends. The CDR3 runs 12 residues. CDR1 is KGHDR and CDR2 is SFDVKD in the germline V gene. The CDR3 reads CAADTLNYGYTF. The CDR3, as DNA: TGTGCCGCCGACACCTTGAACTATGGCTACACCTTC.

J is TRBJ1-4 and V is TRBV2, with 10 bases fitting TRBD1. The V gene's germline CDR1 is SNHLY and CDR2 FYNNEI. Losses at the gene ends were 6 bases for V and 3 bases for J; bases not matched to a gene: 7. There are 16 residues in the CDR3. The CDR3 loop is CASSLDRGLANEKLFF. CDR3 sequence (DNA): TGTGCCAGCAGCTTAGACAGGGGGCTAGCTAATGAAAAACTGTTTTTT.

The rearrangement uses TRBV7-9 and TRBJ2-7, with D perhaps matching TRBD1 (5 bases). CDR1 is SEHNR and CDR2 is FQNEAQ in the germline V gene (reference sequence). Trimming stripped 4 bases from V and 9 bases from J, with 22 bases between. The CDR3 totals 15 residues. The CDR3 loop is CASSSTQGIGRVQYF. The CDR3, as DNA: TGTGCCAGCAGCTCCACCCAGGGAATAGGAAGGGTGCAGTACTTC. The complete variable domain, with remaining parts taken from reference TRBV7-9 and TRBJ2-7, reads DTGVSQNPRHKITKRGQNVTFRCDPISEHNRLYWYRQTLGQGPEFLTYFQNEAQLEKSRLLSDRFSAERPKGSFSTLEIQRTEQGDSAMYLCASSSTQGIGRVQYFGPGTRLTVT.

The chain employs TRBV11-2 and TRBJ2-7, with TRBD1 as a possible D gene (6 bases). The CDR3 length is 16 residues. The germline V gene has CDR1 SGHAT and CDR2 FQNNGV. V was pared by 0 bases and J by 3 bases, with 15 bases between. CDR3 nucleotide sequence: TGTGCCAGCAGCTTAGATACCGGACAGATCTTCTACGAGCAGTACTTC. Translation gives CASSLDTGQIFYEQYF. Full variable domain (missing parts from reference TRBV11-2 and TRBJ2-7): EAGVAQSPRYKIIEKRQSVAFWCNPISGHATLYWYQQILGQGPKLLIQFQNNGVVDDSQLPKDRFSAERLKGVDSTLKIQPAKLEDSAVYLCASSLDTGQIFYEQYFGPGTRLTVT.

The chain uses TRBV3-1 (or the pseudogene TRBV3-2) and TRBJ1-1; 8 positions agree with TRBD1. This CDR3 has 12 residues. With V trimmed by 4 bases and J by 12 bases, 7 bases remained unmatched. Germline V lookup: CDR1 LGHDT, CDR2 YNNKEL (reference sequence). The CDR3 region has the DNA TGTGCCAGCAGCCGCTGGACAGGGACCCCTTTCTTT. Its translation is CASSRWTGTPFF.

CDR3 in amino acids: CASSLVTGEVWSGTGELFF. In DNA, the CDR3 is TGTGCCAGCAGCTTAGTAACAGGGGAAGTTTGGTCTGGCACCGGGGAGCTGTTTTTT. The genes are TRBV7-9 and TRBJ2-2; TRBD1 matches at 7 bases. V lost 1 base, J lost 4 bases, and 15 bases stayed unmatched. The CDR3 spans 19 residues. The germline V gene encodes CDR1 SEHNR and CDR2 FQNEAQ (reference sequence).

The chain combines TRBV6-5 with TRBJ1-5; 10 bases are shared with TRBD1. J gave up 8 bases and V 7 bases, and 8 bases lay outside the gene matches. In germline, CDR1 is MNHEY, CDR2 SVGAGI. CDR3 size: 14 residues. CDR3 region: CASKGQGVGEPQHF. In nucleotides, the CDR3 is TGTGCCAGCAAAGGACAGGGGGTAGGAGAGCCCCAGCATTTT.

The V and J genes are TRBV5-1 and TRBJ2-1; possible D gene TRBD1, 6 bases. The CDR3 is made up of 15 amino acids. Germline loops: CDR1 SGHRS, CDR2 YFSETQ. Trimming left V 1 base short and J 3 bases short, with 11 bases between. The CDR3 sequence is CASSLWQGSYNEQFF. The DNA for the CDR3 is TGCGCCAGCAGCTTGTGGCAGGGGAGCTACAATGAGCAGTTCTTC.

V usage is TRBV7-6 and J usage is TRBJ2-7, with 7 bases aligning to TRBD1. This CDR3 is 15 amino acids long. Germline CDR1 and CDR2: SGHVS and FNYEAQ. V was clipped by 1 base and J by 0 bases; unmatched bases: 3. The CDR3 DNA sequence: TGTGCCAGCAGCTTAGTTGGGGACAGCTCCTACGAGCAGTACTTC. It is translated as CASSLVGDSSYEQYF.

With respect to this clone: Other DNA sequences in the sample encode the same CDR3. The V call is TRBV11-2, the J call TRBJ2-5; 10 bases are a match to TRBD2. The V and J ends lost 4 bases and 5 bases, in that order; junction bases with no gene match: 1. This CDR3 is 13 amino acids long. CDR1 and CDR2 from the germline V gene are SGHAT and FQNNGV. The CDR3 DNA is TGTGCCAGCAGCTCGGGACTAGCGGAGACCCAGTACTTC. Amino acids: CASSSGLAETQYF.

The genes are TRBV5-4 and TRBJ2-2; a possible D gene is TRBD1 (6 bases). V dropped 4 bases and J dropped 5 bases, with 9 bases sitting between them. This CDR3 comprises 13 residues. The germline V gene encodes CDR1 SGHNT and CDR2 YYREEE (reference sequence). The CDR3 sequence: CASSPDRTGELFF. DNA for the CDR3: TGTGCCAGCAGCCCCGACAGGACCGGGGAGCTGTTTTTT. Together with reference TRBV5-4 and TRBJ2-2, the CDR3 gives the full variable domain: ETGVTQSPTHLIKTRGQQVTLRCSSQSGHNTVSWYQQALGQGPQFIFQYYREEENGRGNFPPRFSGLQFPNYSSELNVNALELDDSALYLCASSPDRTGELFFGEGSRLTVL.

J is TRBJ2-2 and V is TRBV19, with 8 bases fitting TRBD2. The CDR3 has 15 residues. In germline, CDR1 is LNHDA, CDR2 SQIVND (reference sequence). V shed 5 bases, J shed 4 bases, and the junction held 6 bases outside the gene matches. In nucleotides, the CDR3 is TGTGCCAGTAGTGTCATGGGGACTAGCACCGGGGAGCTGTTTTTT. Translation: CASSVMGTSTGELFF. Supplemented by reference TRBV19 and TRBJ2-2, the full variable domain reads DGGITQSPKYLFRKEGQNVTLSCEQNLNHDAMYWYRQDPGQGLRLIYYSQIVNDFQKGDIAEGYSVSREKKESFPLTVTSAQKNPTAFYLCASSVMGTSTGELFFGEGSRLTVL.

J is TRBJ1-5 and V is TRBV27; D is unresolved. Germline CDR1 MNHEY, CDR2 SMNVEV (reference sequence). This CDR3 is built from 14 residues. V lost 6 bases and J 1 base, leaving 10 bases between the germline ends. The CDR3 DNA follows: TGTGCCAGCAGGCCACTCGGGAGCAATCAGCCCCAGCATTTT. Amino acids: CASRPLGSNQPQHF.

The V and J genes are TRBV5-1 and TRBJ1-2; TRBD1 aligns across 8 bases. The CDR3 has 13 amino acids. Per the germline V gene, CDR1 is SGHRS and CDR2 is YFSETQ. The J segment lost 8 bases and the V segment lost 2 bases, leaving 5 bases of the junction unmatched. CDR3 coding DNA: TGCGCCAGCAGCTTCCCGACAGGGGAAGGCTACACCTTC. Protein sequence: CASSFPTGEGYTF.

The chain links TRBV19 to TRBJ1-2, with a tentative D call TRBD1 (6 bases). V was clipped by 8 bases and J by 6 bases, with 13 bases between them. This CDR3 has 12 residues. The germline gives CDR1 LNHDA, CDR2 SQIVND (reference sequence). CDR3 bases: TGTGCCAGTCAGACAGGCCACCATGGCTACACCTTC. Its protein is CASQTGHHGYTF.

This chain joins TRBV5-1 and TRBJ2-1, with D perhaps TRBD2 (5 bases). V was shortened by 4 bases and J by 4 bases, with 15 bases between the two germline ends. Germline V CDR1 and CDR2: SGHRS, YFSETQ. CDR3 length: 15 amino acids. The CDR3 coding sequence is TGCGCCAGCAGCCAAACCGGGAACCTATACAATGAGCAGTTCTTC. It is translated as CASSQTGNLYNEQFF. Full variable domain (missing parts from reference TRBV5-1 and TRBJ2-1): KAGVTQTPRYLIKTRGQQVTLSCSPISGHRSVSWYQQTPGQGLQFLFEYFSETQRNKGNFPGRFSGRQFSNSRSEMNVSTLELGDSALYLCASSQTGNLYNEQFFGPGTRLTVL.

The rearrangement links TRBV7-2 to TRBJ2-1; no clear D gene. Germline V CDR1 and CDR2: SGHTA, FQGNSA. The ends were cut back, 5 bases at V and 0 bases at J, with 17 bases in the middle. CDR3 length: 17 amino acids. The CDR3 DNA reads as TGTGCCAGCAGCCTTCGAGCCCCAAAGAGCTCCTACAATGAGCAGTTCTTC. Translating it yields CASSLRAPKSSYNEQFF.